This is a list of T cell receptor beta chains from one sample in a study of T cell responses to AZD1222 COVID-19 vaccine. Measured with immunoSEQ multiplex PCR; TCRdb has only the in-frame clones, and not every one. The table has tens of thousands of clones, roughly 89% seen once; the top ten hold about 5%. The specimen was peripheral blood, collected 28 days after the second AZD1222 dose. The receptor set was obtained from an adult who received the AZD1222 COVID-19 vaccine. Both conserved end residues are part of each CDR3. Fields, in order: clone size, V gene, J gene, D gene, CDR3 DNA, CDR3 protein. The D gene is left open where the match is weak. Clone size is not always given. Where it is, it says once, few, many or a class for expanded clones.

.	TRBV18	TRBJ1-1	.	TGTGCTGGAAGGAGTACGGACACTGAAGCTTTCTTT	CAGRSTDTEAFF
.	TRBV6-5	TRBJ1-6	.	TGTGCCAGCAGTCGGGTTGGCGGTAATTCACCCCTCCACTTT	CASSRVGGNSPLHF
.	TRBV2	TRBJ2-5	.	TGTGCCAGCGCCTTTTTAGGACGGGGGGCGTACCAAGAGACCCAGTACTTC	CASAFLGRGAYQETQYF
.	TRBV6-5	TRBJ1-2	TRBD1	TGTGCCAGCAGACGACAGGGAGGGAATGGCTACACCTTC	CASRRQGGNGYTF
once	TRBV6-5	TRBJ2-7	TRBD2	TGTGCCAGCAGACTTCGGGGGGGCCCCTACGAGCAGTACTTC	CASRLRGGPYEQYF
.	TRBV6-5	TRBJ1-2	TRBD1	TGTGCCAGCAGTTCCCCGACAGGGAAGAACTATGGCTACACCTTC	CASSSPTGKNYGYTF
.	TRBV19	TRBJ1-2	.	TGTGCCAGTAGTATAGATGGTGGGGACCTGGCCTATGGCTACACCTTC	CASSIDGGDLAYGYTF
.	TRBV5-1	TRBJ1-2	.	TGCGCCAGCAGCTCCTGGGGCGGGGATGGCTACACCTTC	CASSSWGGDGYTF
.	TRBV3-1/TRBV3-2	TRBJ1-2	TRBD1	TGTGCCAGCAGCCCACCCGGGACAGGGGGCTGGTATGGCTACACCTTC	CASSPPGTGGWYGYTF
.	TRBV2	TRBJ2-3	TRBD2	TGTGCCAGCAGTGAAAGCTCTAGCGGGGGGCGGGATACGCAGTATTTT	CASSESSSGGRDTQYF
.	TRBV7-3	TRBJ1-1	TRBD1	TGTGCCAGCAGCAACCAGGGGGGCACTGAAGCTTTCTTT	CASSNQGGTEAFF
.	TRBV30	TRBJ1-6	TRBD1	TGTGCCTGGGCGGGACAGGGTTATTCACCCCTCCACTTT	CAWAGQGYSPLHF
.	TRBV5-6	TRBJ2-7	TRBD1	TGTGCCAGCAGCTATTACGGGACAGGGGAGTCCGAGCAGTACTTC	CASSYYGTGESEQYF
.	TRBV3-1/TRBV3-2	TRBJ2-7	.	TGTGCCAGCAGCCCGGTCCCAGGCGAGCAGTACTTC	CASSPVPGEQYF
.	TRBV5-1	TRBJ2-2	.	TGCGCCAGCAGCTCGGAGGGACGCCCTGACACCGGGGAGCTGTTTTTT	CASSSEGRPDTGELFF
.	TRBV6-5	TRBJ1-1	.	TGTGCCAGCAGTTACTCGAGGTCCGGAAGTGAAGCTTTCTTT	CASSYSRSGSEAFF
.	TRBV11-2	TRBJ1-2	.	TGTGCCAGCAGCCCGAGGGGGGGACCTAACTATGGCTACACCTTC	CASSPRGGPNYGYTF
.	TRBV6-5	TRBJ1-5	.	TGTGCCAGCAGTCCCCAAGGGTCAGGGGATCAGCCCCAGCATTTT	CASSPQGSGDQPQHF
.	TRBV6-6	TRBJ1-1	.	TGTGCCAGCAGTCGGACACATACTACCACGATGAACACTGAAGCTTTCTTT	CASSRTHTTTMNTEAFF
.	TRBV6-5	TRBJ1-1	.	TGTGCCAGCAAAGAAGACCGGGGGAACACTGAAGCTTTCTTT	CASKEDRGNTEAFF
.	TRBV5-5	TRBJ1-5	.	TGTGCCAGCAGCTTAATAGGAGATAGCAATCAGCCCCAGCATTTT	CASSLIGDSNQPQHF
.	TRBV6-1	TRBJ1-5	.	TGTGCCAGCAGTGAGAACAGGCTTTGGCAGCCCCAGCATTTT	CASSENRLWQPQHF
.	TRBV11-2	TRBJ1-3	.	TGTGCCAGCAGCTTAGGGAGCTCTGGAAACACCATATATTTT	CASSLGSSGNTIYF
.	TRBV29-1	TRBJ1-1	.	TGCAGCGTTGAGGGGACACTGAACACTGAAGCTTTCTTT	CSVEGTLNTEAFF
.	TRBV2	TRBJ2-2	.	TGTGCCAGCAGGACAGCCGGGAACACCGGGGAGCTGTTTTTT	CASRTAGNTGELFF
.	TRBV5-8	TRBJ1-5	.	TGTGCCAGCAGTCACAGGCCGAATCAGCCCCAGCATTTT	CASSHRPNQPQHF
.	TRBV5-1	TRBJ1-3	.	TGCGCCAGCAGAACTGACATCGGAAACACCATATATTTT	CASRTDIGNTIYF
.	TRBV6-5	TRBJ1-4	TRBD1	TGTGCCAGCAGCCCGGGACAGGGGAAAGAAAAACTGTTTTTT	CASSPGQGKEKLFF
once	TRBV19	TRBJ2-2	.	TGTGCCAGTACCTCACCCTGGGGGGCAAGGGACACCGGGGAGCTGTTTTTT	CASTSPWGARDTGELFF
.	TRBV3-1/TRBV3-2	TRBJ2-2	TRBD2	TGTGCCAGCAGCCTTGGACTAGTTAGCACCGGGGAGCTGTTTTTT	CASSLGLVSTGELFF
.	TRBV18	TRBJ1-5	.	TGTGCCAGCTCACAAGTAGCAGGCGGTGGCAATCAGCCCCAGCATTTT	CASSQVAGGGNQPQHF
.	TRBV18	TRBJ1-1	.	TGTGCCAGCTCACCGCTAACAAGGGACACTGAAGCTTTCTTT	CASSPLTRDTEAFF
.	TRBV7-9	TRBJ2-3	.	TGTGCCAGCAGCACCACCACAGATACGCAGTATTTT	CASSTTTDTQYF
.	TRBV2	TRBJ1-5	.	TGTGCCAGCAGTGAAATCGGGGAGCAGCCCCAGCATTTT	CASSEIGEQPQHF
once	TRBV13	TRBJ1-4	TRBD1	TGTGCCAGCAACCGGCAGGGGGCCGGTGAAAAACTGTTTTTT	CASNRQGAGEKLFF
.	TRBV5-1	TRBJ2-2	TRBD1	TGCGCCAGCAGCGCAGGGACAGGGGCCCAGGGGGAGCTGTTTTTT	CASSAGTGAQGELFF
.	TRBV19	TRBJ2-1	TRBD2	TGTGCCAGTAGCACGGTAAGCGGGGGAGGCCACAATGAGCAGTTCTTC	CASSTVSGGGHNEQFF
.	TRBV12-3/TRBV12-4	TRBJ1-2	.	TGTGCCAGCAGTTTTGTGGGAACTATGGGGTACACCTTC	CASSFVGTMGYTF
.	TRBV4-2	TRBJ2-1	TRBD1	TGTGCCAGCAGCCAACGACAGGGCCCGAATGAGCAGTTCTTC	CASSQRQGPNEQFF
.	TRBV18	TRBJ1-2	.	TGTGCCAGCTCAACTGATTTCTATGGCTACACCTTC	CASSTDFYGYTF